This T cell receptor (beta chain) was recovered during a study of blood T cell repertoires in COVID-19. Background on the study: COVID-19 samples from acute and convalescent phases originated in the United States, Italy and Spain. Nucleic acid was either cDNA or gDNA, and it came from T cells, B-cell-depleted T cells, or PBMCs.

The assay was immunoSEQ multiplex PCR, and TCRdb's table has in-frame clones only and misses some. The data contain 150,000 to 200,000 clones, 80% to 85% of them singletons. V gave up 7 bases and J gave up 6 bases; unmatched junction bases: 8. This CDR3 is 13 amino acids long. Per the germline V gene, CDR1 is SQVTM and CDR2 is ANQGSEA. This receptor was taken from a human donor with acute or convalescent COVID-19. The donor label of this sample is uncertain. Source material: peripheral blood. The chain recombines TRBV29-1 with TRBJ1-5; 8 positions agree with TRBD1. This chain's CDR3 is CSEQDRVVQPQHF. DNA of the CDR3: TGCAGCGAACAGGACAGGGTCGTTCAGCCCCAGCATTTT.